The 16 T cell receptor beta chains below were found in one sample sequenced in a study of OX40 agonist ivuxolimab in advanced cancers. Some clones are missing from TCRdb's copy, which holds only in-frame ones; the method was immunoSEQ multiplex PCR. In the table there are 55,000 to 70,000 clones, over 75% of which are singletons. The sequencing used CD4+ or CD8+ T cells sorted from blood, collected in a trial of the OX40 agonist ivuxolimab. The receptors here all came from an adult with an advanced solid tumor such as melanoma, head and neck, liver or kidney cancer.

This clone was counted a single time. This chain uses TRBV30 with TRBJ1-2, with TRBD1 as a possible D gene (5 bases). This CDR3 spans 13 amino acids. Trimming cost V 0 bases and J 8 bases, with 13 bases left between them. Germline V gene data show CDR1 as GTSNPN and CDR2 as SVGIG (reference sequence). CDR3 residues: CAWSVPGPWGYTF. The CDR3 bases are TGTGCCTGGAGTGTACCGGGACCGTGGGGCTACACCTTC. Full variable domain (remainder filled in from reference TRBV30 and TRBJ1-2): SQTIHQWPATLVQPVGSPLSLECTVEGTSNPNLYWYRQAAGRGLQLLFYSVGIGQISSEVPQNLSASRPQDRQFILSSKKLLLSDSGFYLCAWSVPGPWGYTFGSGTRLTVV.

V usage is TRBV18 and J usage is TRBJ2-7, with D perhaps assigned TRBD1 or TRBD2 (5 bases each). CDR1 and CDR2 from the germline V gene are KGHSH and LQKENI. The CDR3 extends over 21 amino acids. V dropped 1 base and J dropped 2 bases, with 30 bases sitting between them. The CDR3 here is CASSPQEGTIKKLSRAYEQYF. In DNA, the CDR3 is TGTGCCAGCTCACCACAAGAGGGGACGATCAAGAAGCTTAGCCGGGCCTACGAGCAGTACTTC.

A single count supports this clone. This rearrangement joins TRBV7-9 to TRBJ2-3; D ambiguous. The CDR3 covers 16 residues. V was trimmed by 1 base and J by 1 base, leaving 12 bases between them. CDR1 and CDR2 from the germline V gene are SEHNR and FQNEAQ (reference sequence). This CDR3 is CASSLGLNYRTDTQYF. As DNA, the CDR3 is TGTGCCAGCAGCTTAGGACTGAACTACCGCACAGATACGCAGTATTTT.

The chain uses TRBV2 and TRBJ2-7; TRBD1 or TRBD2 may be the D gene (5 bases each). Germline V gene lookup returns CDR1 SNHLY and CDR2 FYNNEI. The CDR3 length is 13 residues. The V gene lost 1 base and the J gene lost 6 bases, with 10 bases spanning the gap. The CDR3 nucleotides are TGTGCCAGCAGTGAAGGTCCAGGGACCGAGCAGTACTTC. Translating gives CASSEGPGTEQYF.

The genes are TRBV4-2 and TRBJ2-3; D is undetermined. The CDR3 consists of 15 residues. The germline V and J ends were trimmed by 1 base and 4 bases, with 12 bases remaining between them. Germline V gene lookup returns CDR1 LGHNA and CDR2 YNFKEQ. For the CDR3, the DNA is TGTGCCAGCAGCCAAGTTTCCGCAGACTCAGATACGCAGTATTTT. The encoded protein is CASSQVSADSDTQYF.

V usage is TRBV7-2 and J usage is TRBJ1-4; 9 nucleotides match TRBD1. The CDR3 extends over 13 amino acids. V shed 3 bases and J 8 bases; nucleotides not matched to a gene: 1. Germline V CDR1 and CDR2: SGHTA, FQGNSA. The CDR3 DNA sequence: TGTGCCAGCAGCTTGGGGACAGGGGAAAAACTGTTTTTT. Residues: CASSLGTGEKLFF. Complete variable domain (other parts from reference TRBV7-2 and TRBJ1-4): GAGVSQSPSNKVTEKGKDVELRCDPISGHTALYWYRQSLGQGLEFLIYFQGNSAPDKSGLPSDRFSAERTGGSVSTLTIQRTQQEDSAVYLCASSLGTGEKLFFGSGTQLSVL.

This chain joins TRBV6-5 and TRBJ2-7; D may be TRBD1 (6 bases). The V gene lost 2 bases and the J gene lost 3 bases, with 14 bases spanning the gap. Germline CDR1 MNHEY, CDR2 SVGAGI. This CDR3 region has 15 residues. The CDR3, as DNA: TGTGCCAGCAGTTACGTAGGGGGAAAGAACTACGAGCAGTACTTC. This codes for CASSYVGGKNYEQYF.

V is TRBV7-6 and J is TRBJ2-1; 9 bases are shared with TRBD2. The ends lost 5 bases at V and 4 bases at J; junction bases unmatched: 9. The CDR3 length is 16 residues. Per the germline V gene, CDR1 is SGHVS and CDR2 is FNYEAQ. The CDR3 DNA follows: TGTGCCAGCAGCCCGAGCGTCCTAGCGGGGTACAATGAGCAGTTCTTC. The encoded protein is CASSPSVLAGYNEQFF.

This chain links TRBV6-1 with TRBJ1-2; no reliable D call. Germline loops: CDR1 MNHNS, CDR2 SASEGT. Trimming took off 3 bases at V and 2 bases at J, with 10 bases between the two ends. This CDR3 contains 14 residues. CDR3 coding DNA: TGTGCCAGCAGTGAGGGTCCGGCCAACTATGGCTACACCTTC. Its translation is CASSEGPANYGYTF.

The chain uses TRBV7-6 and TRBJ1-6, with a weak D call TRBD1 (6 bases). Deletions cut 0 bases from V and 7 bases from J, with 19 bases between. The germline V gene has CDR1 SGHVS and CDR2 FNYEAQ. The CDR3 covers 18 residues. CDR3 nucleotides: TGTGCCAGCAGCTTAGCGGGGGGGCGGCTCGACTTCAATTCACCCCTCCACTTT. It specifies CASSLAGGRLDFNSPLHF. Complete variable domain (other parts from reference TRBV7-6 and TRBJ1-6): GAGVSQSPRYKVTKRGQDVALRCDPISGHVSLYWYRQALGQGPEFLTYFNYEAQQDKSGLPNDRFSAERPEGSISTLTIQRTEQRDSAMYRCASSLAGGRLDFNSPLHFGNGTRLTVT.

This chain connects TRBV18 to TRBJ2-5; D gene ambiguous. Germline CDR1 and CDR2: KGHSH and LQKENI. CDR3 length: 13 residues. Trimming took off 2 bases at V and 1 base at J, with 5 bases between the two ends. The CDR3 spells CASSPGIQETQYF. In nucleotides, the CDR3 is TGTGCCAGCTCACCAGGAATCCAAGAGACCCAGTACTTC.

The V and J genes are TRBV7-9 and TRBJ2-1, with TRBD2 matching over 9 bases. The CDR3 sequence is 15 residues long. From germline, CDR1 is SEHNR and CDR2 FQNEAQ (reference sequence). With 5 bases clipped from V and 4 bases from J, the junction kept 6 bases outside the gene matches. The DNA for the CDR3 is TGTGCCAGCAGCCACCTTAGCGGGAGTTACAATGAGCAGTTCTTC. It translates to CASSHLSGSYNEQFF.

This chain joins TRBV19 and TRBJ2-7, with 9 bases matching TRBD1. The CDR3 spans 15 residues. Germline values: CDR1 LNHDA, CDR2 SQIVND (reference sequence). V was clipped by 4 bases and J by 0 bases; unmatched bases: 4. CDR3 coding DNA: TGTGCCAGTAGTAAGACAGGGGGAGCCTCCTACGAGCAGTACTTC. As protein: CASSKTGGASYEQYF.

To note about this clone: Distinct nucleotide sequences in the sample also encode this CDR3. The V call is TRBV6-5, the J call TRBJ2-7; no definite D call. CDR1 and CDR2 (germline): MNHEY, SVGAGI. This CDR3 contains 14 residues. V was shortened by 7 bases and J by 2 bases, with 15 bases between the two germline ends. In DNA, the CDR3 is TGTGCCAGCAACTATCCTGATAGAGCCTACGAGCAGTACTTC. Its protein product is CASNYPDRAYEQYF.

The gene calls are TRBV19 and TRBJ2-2; possibly TRBD1 for D (6 bases). In germline, CDR1 is LNHDA, CDR2 SQIVND (reference sequence). The CDR3 has 16 amino acids. The V gene lost 5 bases and the J gene lost 2 bases, with 15 bases spanning the gap. CDR3 in DNA: TGTGCCAGTAGTTTAGCCGGGACATTAAACACCGGGGAGCTGTTTTTT. Encoded protein: CASSLAGTLNTGELFF.

This clone was recorded only once. The rearrangement links TRBV27 to TRBJ2-7, with unresolved D. Trimming pared 5 bases from V and 1 base from J, leaving 9 bases between. Germline V lookup: CDR1 MNHEY, CDR2 SMNVEV (reference sequence). The CDR3 covers 13 residues. CDR3 in amino acids: CASSPQPSYEQYF. The CDR3 bases are TGTGCCAGCAGTCCTCAACCGTCCTACGAGCAGTACTTC.